This T cell receptor (beta chain) was captured in a study of blood T cell repertoires in COVID-19 (dated by TCRdb to about 2020). Some background on the complete study: Samples covering the acute and convalescent phases of COVID-19 were provided by collaborators in the United States, Italy and Spain. Subjects who had been exposed to COVID-19, were actively infected with it, or had recovered from it provided the deeply sampled blood TCRbeta repertoires that made up the dataset. The sample metadata nearly always contained a de-identified subject ID, COVID-19 status, age in years and sex. Where available, HLA class I and class II types were obtained from metadata supplied by the sample provider rather than from assay-based typing. The samples were drawn from two sources: the first 160 participants of the ongoing ImmuneRACE study, and fewer than 1,500 subjects contributed by 6 global collaborators. A freely available public database, intended as a resource for researchers studying the immune response to SARS-CoV-2, is where the repertoires were released. The material from the prospective study consisted of cDNA or gDNA derived from T cells, B-cell-depleted T cells, or PBMCs. The full study reports these points: The amount of clinical and demographic metadata varied by source and participant and was provided uncurated.

Collaborating institutions collected whole blood in K2EDTA tubes following their own protocols. For TCRbeta analysis, collaborators shipped samples as frozen whole blood, isolated PBMCs, or DNA extracted from either of those sample types. The CDR3, cysteine through phenylalanine, is 14 amino acids long. Only the CDR3 DNA is retained, 42 bases long and in frame from the first base. Trimming removed 3 bases from V and 0 bases from J, leaving 7 bases between the germline ends. For CDR1 and CDR2, the germline V gene lists MDHEN and SYDVKM. A word on this clone: Its antigen has not been determined. Base qualities are missing; no much larger clone stands one base away.

TCRbeta CDR3 regions were amplified from genomic DNA by means of the immunoSEQ Assay, a bias-controlled multiplex PCR. The original methods were these. The number of nucleated cells in each sample was estimated from the amplification of reference gene primers within the assay. Sequence reads were collapsed and filtered to measure the absolute abundance of every unique TCRbeta CDR3 rearrangement. Productive Simpson clonality was computed per sample as the square root of Simpson's diversity index over productive rearrangements. What TCRdb holds here is the immuneACCESS table cut down to in-frame rearrangements. Part of the clones is not present; checked against another copy, under half of the missing clones reflect an unresolved V gene, and the others are unexplained. The V and J calls and clone size were taken over from that table, and D and trimming were inferred from the DNA. This sample lists around 120,000 clones; about 90% were detected once. More than 6% of the sample belongs to the ten largest clones.

Sequencing input: peripheral blood. The clonotype comes from a human donor in a cohort sampled during active COVID-19. The rearranged chain carries TRBV28 and TRBJ2-3; the D gene lacks a confident call. Here the CDR3 is given as CASSFFVSTDTQYF. The nucleotide sequence is TGTGCCAGCAGTTTTTTCGTTAGCACAGATACGCAGTATTTT.